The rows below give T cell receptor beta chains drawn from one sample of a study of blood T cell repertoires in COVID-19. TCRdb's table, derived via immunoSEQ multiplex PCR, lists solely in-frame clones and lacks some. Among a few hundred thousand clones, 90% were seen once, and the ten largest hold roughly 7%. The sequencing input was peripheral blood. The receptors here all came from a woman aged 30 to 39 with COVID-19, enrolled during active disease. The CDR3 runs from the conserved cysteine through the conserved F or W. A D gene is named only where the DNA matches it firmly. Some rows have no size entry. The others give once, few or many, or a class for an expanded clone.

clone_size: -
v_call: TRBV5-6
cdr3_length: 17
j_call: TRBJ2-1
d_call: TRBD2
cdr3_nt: TGTGCCAGCAGCCTAAGGACTAGCGGGAGGGCCGGTTATGAGCAGTTCTTC
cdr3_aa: CASSLRTSGRAGYEQFF

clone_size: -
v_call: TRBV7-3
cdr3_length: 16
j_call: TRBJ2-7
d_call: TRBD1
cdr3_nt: TGTGCCAGCAGCTCCTTACAGGGGCCAAGCTCCTACGAGCAGTACTTC
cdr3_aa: CASSSLQGPSSYEQYF

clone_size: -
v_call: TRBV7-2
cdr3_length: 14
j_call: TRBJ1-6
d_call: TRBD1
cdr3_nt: TGTGCCAGCAGCTTGACAGGGAATAATTCACCCCTCCACTTT
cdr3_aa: CASSLTGNNSPLHF

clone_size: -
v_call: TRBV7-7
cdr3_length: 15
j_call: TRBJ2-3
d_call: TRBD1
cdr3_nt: TGTGCTAGCAGCCCGAGGGGACAGGGGATAGATACGCAGTATTTT
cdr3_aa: CASSPRGQGIDTQYF

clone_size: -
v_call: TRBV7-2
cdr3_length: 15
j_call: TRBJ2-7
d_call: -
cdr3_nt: TGTGCCAGCAGCTTAAGCCTTAAGAGCTCCTACGAGCAGTACTTC
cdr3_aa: CASSLSLKSSYEQYF

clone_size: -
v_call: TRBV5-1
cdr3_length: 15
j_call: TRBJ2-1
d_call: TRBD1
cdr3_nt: TGCGCCAGCAGCGAGGGGACAGATACCTACAATGAGCAGTTCTTC
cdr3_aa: CASSEGTDTYNEQFF

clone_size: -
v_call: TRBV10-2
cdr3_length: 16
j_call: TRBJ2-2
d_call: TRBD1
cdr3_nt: TGCGCCAGCAGTGAGAACAGGGGAGCAGACACCGGGGAGCTGTTTTTT
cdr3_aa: CASSENRGADTGELFF

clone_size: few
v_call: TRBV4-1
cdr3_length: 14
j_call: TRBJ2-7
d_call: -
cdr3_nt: TGCGCCAGCAGCCAAGAGGCGGAGACCTACGAGCAGTACTTC
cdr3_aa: CASSQEAETYEQYF

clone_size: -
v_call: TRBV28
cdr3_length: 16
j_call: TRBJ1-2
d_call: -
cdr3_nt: TGTGCCAGCAGTTTCCAGGGGAGAAGGCTTAACTATGGCTACACCTTC
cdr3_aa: CASSFQGRRLNYGYTF

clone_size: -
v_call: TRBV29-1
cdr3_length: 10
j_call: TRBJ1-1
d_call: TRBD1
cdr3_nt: TGCAGCGGAGGACAGGGGGGCGCTTTCTTT
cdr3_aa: CSGGQGGAFF

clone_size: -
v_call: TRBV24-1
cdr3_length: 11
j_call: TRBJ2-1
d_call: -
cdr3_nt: TGTGCCACCAGTGATTTCTATGAGCAGTTCTTC
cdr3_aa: CATSDFYEQFF

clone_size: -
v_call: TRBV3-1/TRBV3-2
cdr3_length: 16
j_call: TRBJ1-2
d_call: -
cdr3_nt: TGTGCCAGCAGCCAAGGGGGAGCCGGAGCTAACTATGGCTACACCTTC
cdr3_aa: CASSQGGAGANYGYTF

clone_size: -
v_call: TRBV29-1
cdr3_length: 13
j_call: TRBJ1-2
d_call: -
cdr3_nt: TGCAGCGTCCAGGTAGGACAAGCCTATGGCTACACCTTC
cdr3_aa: CSVQVGQAYGYTF

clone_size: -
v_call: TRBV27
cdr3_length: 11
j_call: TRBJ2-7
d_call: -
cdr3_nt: TGTGCCATCGGGTGGGGGGTACTGCAGTACTTC
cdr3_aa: CAIGWGVLQYF

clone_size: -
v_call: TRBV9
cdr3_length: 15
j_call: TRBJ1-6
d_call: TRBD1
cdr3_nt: TGTGCCAGCAGCACCGGGGACAGTGAGACTTCACCCCTCCACTTT
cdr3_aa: CASSTGDSETSPLHF

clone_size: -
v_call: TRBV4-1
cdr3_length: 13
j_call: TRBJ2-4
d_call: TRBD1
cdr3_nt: TGCGCCAGCAGCCAGGGACAGGGGAACATTCAGTACTTC
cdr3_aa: CASSQGQGNIQYF

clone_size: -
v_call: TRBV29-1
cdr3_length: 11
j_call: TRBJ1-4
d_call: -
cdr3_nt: TGCAGCGTGGGGACATTCGAAAAACTGTTTTTT
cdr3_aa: CSVGTFEKLFF

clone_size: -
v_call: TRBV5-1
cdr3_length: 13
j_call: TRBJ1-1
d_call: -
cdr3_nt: TGCGCCAGCCGATACGGACAGAACACTGAAGCTTTCTTT
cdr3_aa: CASRYGQNTEAFF

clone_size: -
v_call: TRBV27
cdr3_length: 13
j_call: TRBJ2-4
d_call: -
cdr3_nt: TGTGCCAGCAGTCTCTCAGCCAAAAACATTCAGTACTTC
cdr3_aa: CASSLSAKNIQYF

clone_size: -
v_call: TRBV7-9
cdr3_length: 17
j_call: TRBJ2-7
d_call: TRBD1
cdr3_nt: TGTGCCAGCAGCCCTAGTCCCGGGACAGGGGGCGACTACGAGCAGTACTTC
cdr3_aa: CASSPSPGTGGDYEQYF

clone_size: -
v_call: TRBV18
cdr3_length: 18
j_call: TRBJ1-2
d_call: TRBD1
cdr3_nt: TGTGCCAGCTCACCCCTCCCGGGACAGAGGGGAGCTAACTATGGCTACACCTTC
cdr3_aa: CASSPLPGQRGANYGYTF

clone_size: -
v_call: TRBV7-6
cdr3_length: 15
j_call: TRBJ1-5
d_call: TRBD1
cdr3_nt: TGTGCCAGCAGCTTGGGGACAGGGGGCTACCAGCCCCAGCATTTT
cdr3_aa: CASSLGTGGYQPQHF

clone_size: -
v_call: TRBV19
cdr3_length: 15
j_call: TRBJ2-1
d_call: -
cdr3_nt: TGTGCCAGTAGTATAGGGCTAGCGTCCGGGAATGAGCAGTTCTTC
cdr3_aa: CASSIGLASGNEQFF

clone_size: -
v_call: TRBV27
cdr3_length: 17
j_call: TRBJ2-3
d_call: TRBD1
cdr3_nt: TGTGCCAGCAGTTTATTAGCCGACAGGGGGCTCACAGATACGCAGTATTTT
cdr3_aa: CASSLLADRGLTDTQYF

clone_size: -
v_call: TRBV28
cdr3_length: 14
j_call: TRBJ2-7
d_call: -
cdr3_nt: TGTGCCAGCAGTCGACTTGAAAGCTCCTACGAGCAGTACTTC
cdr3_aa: CASSRLESSYEQYF

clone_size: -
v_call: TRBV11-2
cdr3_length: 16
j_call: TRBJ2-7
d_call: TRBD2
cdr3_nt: TGTGCCAGCAGCTTAGTCACTAGCGGGAGCTCCTACGAGCAGTACTTC
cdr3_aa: CASSLVTSGSSYEQYF

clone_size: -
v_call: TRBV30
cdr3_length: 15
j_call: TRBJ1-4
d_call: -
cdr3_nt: TGTGCCTGGAGCGCCGGGATCTCAACTAATGAAAAACTGTTTTTT
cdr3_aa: CAWSAGISTNEKLFF

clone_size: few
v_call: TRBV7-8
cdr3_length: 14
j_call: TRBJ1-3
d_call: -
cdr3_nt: TGTGCCAGCAGCTTGAGGGTGGCTGGAAACACCATATATTTT
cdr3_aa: CASSLRVAGNTIYF

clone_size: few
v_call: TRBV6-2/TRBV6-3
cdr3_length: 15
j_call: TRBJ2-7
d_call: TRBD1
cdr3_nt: TGTGCCAGCAGTTATCACCCAGGGGGCAGGGACGAGCAGTACTTC
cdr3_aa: CASSYHPGGRDEQYF

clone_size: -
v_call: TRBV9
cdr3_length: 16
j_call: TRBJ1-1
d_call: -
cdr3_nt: TGTGCCAGCAGCCCCTACCGGGGAGGGGTGAGCACTGAAGCTTTCTTT
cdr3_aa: CASSPYRGGVSTEAFF

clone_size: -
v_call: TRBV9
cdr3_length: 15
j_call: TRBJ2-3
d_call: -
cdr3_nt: TGTGCCAGCAGCCTCGGACTTCAGCGCACAGATACGCAGTATTTT
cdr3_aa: CASSLGLQRTDTQYF

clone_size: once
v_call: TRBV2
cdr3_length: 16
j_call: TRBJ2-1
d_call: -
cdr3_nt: TGTGCCAGCCCCTGGGTGGGGGGAAGCCCCTACAATGAGCAGTTCTTC
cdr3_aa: CASPWVGGSPYNEQFF

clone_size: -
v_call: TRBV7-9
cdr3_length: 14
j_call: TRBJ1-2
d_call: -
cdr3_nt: TGTGCCAGCAGCTTAACGGGTGCTAACTATGGCTACACCTTC
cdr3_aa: CASSLTGANYGYTF

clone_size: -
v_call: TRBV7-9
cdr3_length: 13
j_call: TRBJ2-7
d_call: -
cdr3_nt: TGTGCCAGCAGCTCGCTGGGCAGCTACGAGCAGTACTTC
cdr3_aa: CASSSLGSYEQYF

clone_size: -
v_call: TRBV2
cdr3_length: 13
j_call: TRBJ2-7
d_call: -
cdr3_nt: TGTGCCAGCAGCCCCGGGAGACCCTACGAGCAGTACTTC
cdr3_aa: CASSPGRPYEQYF

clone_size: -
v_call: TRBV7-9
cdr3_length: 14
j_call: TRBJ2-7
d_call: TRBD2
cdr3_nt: TGTGCCAGCAGCTTGACCCTAGCGGAGGGGGAGCAGTACTTC
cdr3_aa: CASSLTLAEGEQYF

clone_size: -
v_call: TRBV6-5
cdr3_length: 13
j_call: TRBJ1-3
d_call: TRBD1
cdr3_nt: TGTGCCAGCCGGACAGGGGGCGAATACACCATATATTTT
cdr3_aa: CASRTGGEYTIYF

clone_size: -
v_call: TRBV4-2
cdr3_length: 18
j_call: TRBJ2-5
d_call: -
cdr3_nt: TGTGCCAGCAGCCAAGATCTGAAGGGGGGGAAGCTCCAAGAGACCCAGTACTTC
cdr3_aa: CASSQDLKGGKLQETQYF

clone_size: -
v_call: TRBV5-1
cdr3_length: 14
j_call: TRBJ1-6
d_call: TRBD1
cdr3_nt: TGCGCCAGCAGCCAGGACAGGGATAATTCACCCCTCCACTTT
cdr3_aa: CASSQDRDNSPLHF

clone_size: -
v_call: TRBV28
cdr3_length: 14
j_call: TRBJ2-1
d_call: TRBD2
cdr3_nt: TGTGCCAGCACCTTAGCGGGTCCTAGGAATGAGCAGTTCTTC
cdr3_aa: CASTLAGPRNEQFF

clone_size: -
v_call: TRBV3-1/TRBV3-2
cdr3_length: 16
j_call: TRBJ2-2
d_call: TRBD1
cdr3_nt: TGTGCCAGCAGCCACTCCGGGACAGTCCTCACCGGGGAGCTGTTTTTT
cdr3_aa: CASSHSGTVLTGELFF

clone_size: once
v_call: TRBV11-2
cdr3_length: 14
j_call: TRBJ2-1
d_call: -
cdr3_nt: TGTGCCAGCAGCCCACGGGAGACCTACAATGAGCAGTTCTTC
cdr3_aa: CASSPRETYNEQFF

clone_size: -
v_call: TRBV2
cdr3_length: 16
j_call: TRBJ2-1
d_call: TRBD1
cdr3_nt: TGTGCCAGCAGCGTGTGGAGGACAGGAAGCTACAATGAGCAGTTCTTC
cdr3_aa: CASSVWRTGSYNEQFF

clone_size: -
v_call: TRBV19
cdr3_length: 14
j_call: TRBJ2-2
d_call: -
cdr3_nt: TGTGCCACCACGTGGGGGCAGGGGACCGGGGAGCTGTTTTTT
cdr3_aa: CATTWGQGTGELFF

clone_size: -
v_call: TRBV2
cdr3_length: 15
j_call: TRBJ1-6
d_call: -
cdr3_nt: TGTGCCAGCAGTGCGGGGGGGGGAAGTAATTCACCCCTCCACTTT
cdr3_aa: CASSAGGGSNSPLHF

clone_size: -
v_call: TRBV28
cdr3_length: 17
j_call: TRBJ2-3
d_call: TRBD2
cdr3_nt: TGTGCCAGCAGTTCAACATCCGGACTAGCCGGCACAGATACGCAGTATTTT
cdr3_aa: CASSSTSGLAGTDTQYF

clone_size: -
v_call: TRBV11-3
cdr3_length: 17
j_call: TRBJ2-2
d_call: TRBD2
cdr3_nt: TGTGCCAGCAGCGAGGGACGGGCGGGAGGGCACACCGGGGAGCTGTTTTTT
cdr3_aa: CASSEGRAGGHTGELFF

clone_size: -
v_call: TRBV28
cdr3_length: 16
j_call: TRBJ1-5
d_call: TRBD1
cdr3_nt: TGTGCCAGCAGCCTCGGGACAGCCGATAGCAATCAGCCCCAGCATTTT
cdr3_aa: CASSLGTADSNQPQHF

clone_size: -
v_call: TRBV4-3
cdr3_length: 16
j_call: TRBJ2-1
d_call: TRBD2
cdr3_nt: TGCGCCAGCAGCCAAGAACTAGCGGGAGGTTTAAATGAGCAGTTCTTC
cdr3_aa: CASSQELAGGLNEQFF

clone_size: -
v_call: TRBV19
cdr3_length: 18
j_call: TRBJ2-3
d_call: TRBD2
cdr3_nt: TGTGCCAGTAGTTTATTTTCCGGGACTAGCGGGATTACAGATACGCAGTATTTT
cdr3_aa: CASSLFSGTSGITDTQYF

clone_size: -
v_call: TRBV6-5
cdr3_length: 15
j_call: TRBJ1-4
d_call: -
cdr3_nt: TGTGCCAGCAGTTACTTGGACAACACTAATGAAAAACTGTTTTTT
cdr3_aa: CASSYLDNTNEKLFF

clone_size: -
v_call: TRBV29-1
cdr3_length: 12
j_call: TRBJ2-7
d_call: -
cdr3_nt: TGCAGCGTTTTTGTCAGCTCCTACGAGCAGTACTTC
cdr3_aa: CSVFVSSYEQYF

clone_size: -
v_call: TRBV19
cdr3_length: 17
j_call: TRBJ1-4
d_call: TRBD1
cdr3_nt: TGTGCCAGTAGTGCCGGGACAGGGTGGACAACTAATGAAAAACTGTTTTTT
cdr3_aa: CASSAGTGWTTNEKLFF

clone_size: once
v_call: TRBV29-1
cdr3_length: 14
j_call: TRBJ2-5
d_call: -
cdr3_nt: TGCAGCGCCTGGGGGGGGCCGTACCAAGAGACCCAGTACTTC
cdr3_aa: CSAWGGPYQETQYF

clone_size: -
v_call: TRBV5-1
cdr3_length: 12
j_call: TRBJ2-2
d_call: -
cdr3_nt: TGCGCCAGCAGCCCGGGTGGCGGGGAGCTGTTTTTT
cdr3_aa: CASSPGGGELFF

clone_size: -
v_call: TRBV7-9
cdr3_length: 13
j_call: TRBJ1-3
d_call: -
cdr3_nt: TGTGCCAGCAGCTCAGACTCTGGAAACACCATATATTTT
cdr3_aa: CASSSDSGNTIYF

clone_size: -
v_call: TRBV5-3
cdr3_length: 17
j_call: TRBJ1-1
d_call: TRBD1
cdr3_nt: TGTGCCAGAAGCATCAAGAAGGGACAGCGCATGAACACTGAAGCTTTCTTT
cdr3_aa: CARSIKKGQRMNTEAFF

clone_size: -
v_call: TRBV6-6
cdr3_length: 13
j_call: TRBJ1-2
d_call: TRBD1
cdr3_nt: TGTGCCAGCAGTTCACAGGGGTCCCATGGCTACACCTTC
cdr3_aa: CASSSQGSHGYTF